This T cell receptor beta chain was recovered during a study of blood T cell repertoires in COVID-19. For the study at large: The study drew acute and convalescent COVID-19 samples from the United States, Italy and Spain. Sources were T cells, B-cell-depleted T cells, or PBMCs; the material itself was cDNA or gDNA.

The CDR3 spans 17 residues. Between the trimmed V and J ends, which lost 1 base and 0 bases, there was a span of 13 bases. Germline CDR1 is LNHNV and CDR2 is YYDKDF (reference sequence). Study processing details: From reference gene primer amplification, estimates of nucleated cell counts were derived. Sequenced by immunoSEQ multiplex PCR; TCRdb stores in-frame clones only, minus some. D and trimming were read from the DNA, whereas the V and J calls and clone size are those reported in that table. The sample lists 200,000 to 300,000 clones, roughly four fifths seen once, with 3.4% in the top ten. V gene TRBV15 combines with J gene TRBJ1-3, with D possibly being TRBD1 (6 bases). The receptor's source is a woman younger than 35 with acute or convalescent COVID-19. Sequencing was done on a sample of peripheral blood. CDR3 residues: CATSRALQGPSGNTIYF. The CDR3 DNA sequence: TGTGCCACCAGCAGAGCCCTTCAGGGGCCCTCTGGAAACACCATATATTTT.